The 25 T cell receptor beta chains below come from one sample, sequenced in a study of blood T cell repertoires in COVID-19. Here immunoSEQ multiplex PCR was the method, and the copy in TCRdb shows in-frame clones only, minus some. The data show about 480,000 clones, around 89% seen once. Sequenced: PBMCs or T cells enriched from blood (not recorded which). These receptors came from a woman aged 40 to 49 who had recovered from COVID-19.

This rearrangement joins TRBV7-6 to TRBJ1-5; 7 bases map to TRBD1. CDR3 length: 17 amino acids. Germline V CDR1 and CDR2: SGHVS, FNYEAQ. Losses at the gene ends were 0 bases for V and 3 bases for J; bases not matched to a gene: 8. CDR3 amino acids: CASSLATTGLSNQPQHF. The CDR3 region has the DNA TGTGCCAGCAGCTTAGCGACGACAGGGTTATCCAATCAGCCCCAGCATTTT. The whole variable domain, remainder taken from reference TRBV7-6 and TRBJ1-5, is GAGVSQSPRYKVTKRGQDVALRCDPISGHVSLYWYRQALGQGPEFLTYFNYEAQQDKSGLPNDRFSAERPEGSISTLTIQRTEQRDSAMYRCASSLATTGLSNQPQHFGDGTRLSIL.

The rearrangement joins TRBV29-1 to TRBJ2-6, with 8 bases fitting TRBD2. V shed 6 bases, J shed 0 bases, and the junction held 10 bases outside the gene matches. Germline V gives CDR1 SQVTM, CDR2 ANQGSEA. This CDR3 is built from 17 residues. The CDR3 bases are TGCAGCGTCGCCGCGGGGGGCCCCCGCTCTGGGGCCAACGTCCTGACTTTC. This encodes CSVAAGGPRSGANVLTF.

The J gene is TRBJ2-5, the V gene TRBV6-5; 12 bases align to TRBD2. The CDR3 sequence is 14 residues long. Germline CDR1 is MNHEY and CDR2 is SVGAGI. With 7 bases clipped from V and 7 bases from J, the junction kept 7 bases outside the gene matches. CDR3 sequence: CASTKSTSGRTQYF. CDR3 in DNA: TGTGCCAGCACAAAATCGACTAGCGGGAGGACCCAGTACTTC.

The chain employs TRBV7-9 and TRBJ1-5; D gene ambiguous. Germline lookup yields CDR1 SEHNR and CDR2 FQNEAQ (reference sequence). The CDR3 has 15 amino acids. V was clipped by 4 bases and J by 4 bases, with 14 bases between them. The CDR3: CASSSPGDPNQPQHF. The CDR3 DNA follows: TGTGCCAGCAGCTCCCCCGGGGATCCGAATCAGCCCCAGCATTTT.

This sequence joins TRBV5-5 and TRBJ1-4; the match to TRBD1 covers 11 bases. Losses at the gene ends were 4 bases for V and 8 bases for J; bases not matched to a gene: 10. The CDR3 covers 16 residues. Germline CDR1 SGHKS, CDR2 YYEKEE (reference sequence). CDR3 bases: TGTGCCAGCAGCACGGGACAGGGGGGCCCGCGGGAAAAACTGTTTTTT. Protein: CASSTGQGGPREKLFF.

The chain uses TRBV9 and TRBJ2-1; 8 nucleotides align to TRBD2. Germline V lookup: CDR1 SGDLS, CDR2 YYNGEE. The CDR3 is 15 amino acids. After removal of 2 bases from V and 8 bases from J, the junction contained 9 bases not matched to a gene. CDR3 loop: CASSVRAGVTDEQFF. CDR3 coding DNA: TGTGCCAGCAGCGTCCGAGCGGGAGTTACGGATGAGCAGTTCTTC.

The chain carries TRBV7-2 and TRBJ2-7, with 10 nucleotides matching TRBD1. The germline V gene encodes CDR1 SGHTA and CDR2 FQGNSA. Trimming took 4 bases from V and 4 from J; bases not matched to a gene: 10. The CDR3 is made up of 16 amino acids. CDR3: CASSYDRGPLGYEQYF. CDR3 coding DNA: TGTGCCAGCAGCTATGACAGGGGGCCGCTTGGATACGAGCAGTACTTC.

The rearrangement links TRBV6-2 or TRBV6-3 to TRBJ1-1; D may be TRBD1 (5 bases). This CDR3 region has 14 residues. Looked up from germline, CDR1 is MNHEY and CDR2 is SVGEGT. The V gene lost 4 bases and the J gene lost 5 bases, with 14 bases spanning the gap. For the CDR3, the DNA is TGTGCCAGCAGTTCCCAGGGTGTAGGGACTGAAGCTTTCTTT. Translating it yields CASSSQGVGTEAFF.

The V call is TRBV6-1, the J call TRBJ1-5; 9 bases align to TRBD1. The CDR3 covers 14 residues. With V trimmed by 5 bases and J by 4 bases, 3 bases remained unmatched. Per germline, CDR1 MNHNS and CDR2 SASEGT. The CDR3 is CASSLGQGNQPQHF. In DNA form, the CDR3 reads TGTGCCAGCAGTTTAGGACAGGGGAATCAGCCCCAGCATTTT.

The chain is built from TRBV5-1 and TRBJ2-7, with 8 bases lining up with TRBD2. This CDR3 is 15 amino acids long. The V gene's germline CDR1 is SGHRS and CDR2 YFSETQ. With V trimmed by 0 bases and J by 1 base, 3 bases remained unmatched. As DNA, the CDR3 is TGCGCCAGCAGCTTGGGGGGACTAGATTCCTACGAGCAGTACTTC. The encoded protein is CASSLGGLDSYEQYF.

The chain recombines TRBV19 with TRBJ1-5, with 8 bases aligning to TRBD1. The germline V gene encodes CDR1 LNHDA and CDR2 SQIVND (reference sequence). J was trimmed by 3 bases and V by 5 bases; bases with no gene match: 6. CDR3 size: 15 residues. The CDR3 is CASSVGQVLNQPQHF. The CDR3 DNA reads TGTGCCAGTAGTGTGGGACAGGTCCTCAATCAGCCCCAGCATTTT.

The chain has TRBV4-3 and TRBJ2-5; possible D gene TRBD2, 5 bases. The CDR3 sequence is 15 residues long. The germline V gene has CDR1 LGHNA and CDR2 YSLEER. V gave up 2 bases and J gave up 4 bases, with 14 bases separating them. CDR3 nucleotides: TGCGCCAGCAGCCAAACGGGGAGCCGCGTAGAGACCCAGTACTTC. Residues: CASSQTGSRVETQYF.

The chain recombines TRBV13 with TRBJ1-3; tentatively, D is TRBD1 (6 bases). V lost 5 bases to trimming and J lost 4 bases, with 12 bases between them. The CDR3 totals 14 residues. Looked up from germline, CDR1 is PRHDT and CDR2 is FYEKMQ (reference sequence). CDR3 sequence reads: CASSITGLGNTIYF. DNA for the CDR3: TGTGCCAGCAGCATAACAGGGTTAGGAAACACCATATATTTT.

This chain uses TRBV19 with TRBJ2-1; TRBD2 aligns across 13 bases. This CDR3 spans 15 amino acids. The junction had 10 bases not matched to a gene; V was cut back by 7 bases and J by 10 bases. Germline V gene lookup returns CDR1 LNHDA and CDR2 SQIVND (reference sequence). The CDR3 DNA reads TGTGCCAGTAACAAACTAGCGGGAGGGCCAAAAGAGCAGTTCTTC. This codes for CASNKLAGGPKEQFF. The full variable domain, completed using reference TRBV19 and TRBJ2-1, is DGGITQSPKYLFRKEGQNVTLSCEQNLNHDAMYWYRQDPGQGLRLIYYSQIVNDFQKGDIAEGYSVSREKKESFPLTVTSAQKNPTAFYLCASNKLAGGPKEQFFGPGTRLTVL.

CDR3 loop: CASSHGTGATEAFF. CDR3 DNA sequence: TGCGCCAGCAGCCATGGGACAGGGGCCACTGAAGCTTTCTTT. The V gene is TRBV4-1, the J gene TRBJ1-1; 10 nucleotides agree with TRBD1. V lost 3 bases to trimming and J lost 4 bases; unmatched junction nucleotides: 2. CDR1 MGHRA and CDR2 YSYEKL come from the germline V gene. CDR3 length: 14 amino acids.

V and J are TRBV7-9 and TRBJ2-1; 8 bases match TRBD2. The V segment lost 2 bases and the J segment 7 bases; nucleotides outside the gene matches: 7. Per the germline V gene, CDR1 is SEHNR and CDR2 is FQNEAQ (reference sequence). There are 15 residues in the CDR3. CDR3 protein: CASSLTGGPSNEQFF. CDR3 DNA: TGTGCCAGCAGCTTAACGGGAGGGCCCTCAAATGAGCAGTTCTTC.

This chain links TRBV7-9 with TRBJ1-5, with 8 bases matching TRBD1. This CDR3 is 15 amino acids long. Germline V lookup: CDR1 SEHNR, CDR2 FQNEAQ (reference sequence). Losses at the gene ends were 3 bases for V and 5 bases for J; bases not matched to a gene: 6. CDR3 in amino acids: CASSFGQGEYQPQHF. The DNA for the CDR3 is TGTGCCAGCAGCTTCGGACAGGGAGAATATCAGCCCCAGCATTTT.

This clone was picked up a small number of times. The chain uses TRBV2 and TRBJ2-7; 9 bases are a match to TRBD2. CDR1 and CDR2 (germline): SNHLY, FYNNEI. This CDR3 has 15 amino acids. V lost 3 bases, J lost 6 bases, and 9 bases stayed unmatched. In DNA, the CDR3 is TGTGCCAGCAGTGATCCTAGCGGGATGAGGGTCGAGCAGTACTTC. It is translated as CASSDPSGMRVEQYF. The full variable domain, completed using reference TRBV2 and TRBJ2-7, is EPEVTQTPSHQVTQMGQEVILRCVPISNHLYFYWYRQILGQKVEFLVSFYNNEISEKSEIFDDQFSVERPDGSNFTLKIRSTKLEDSAMYFCASSDPSGMRVEQYFGPGTRLTVT.

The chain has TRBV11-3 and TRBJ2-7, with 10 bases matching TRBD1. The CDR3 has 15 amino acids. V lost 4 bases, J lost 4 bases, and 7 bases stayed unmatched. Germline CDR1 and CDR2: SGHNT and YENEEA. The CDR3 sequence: CASSSRDRGNYEQYF. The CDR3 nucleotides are TGTGCCAGCAGCTCCCGGGACAGGGGTAATTACGAGCAGTACTTC.

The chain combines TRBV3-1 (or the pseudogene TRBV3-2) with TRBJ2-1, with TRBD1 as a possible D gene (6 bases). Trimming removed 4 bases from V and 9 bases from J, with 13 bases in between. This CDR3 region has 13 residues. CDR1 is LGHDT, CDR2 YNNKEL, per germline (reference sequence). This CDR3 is CASSRGLVSEQFF. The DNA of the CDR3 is TGTGCCAGCAGCCGGGGGCTAGTAAGTGAGCAGTTCTTC.

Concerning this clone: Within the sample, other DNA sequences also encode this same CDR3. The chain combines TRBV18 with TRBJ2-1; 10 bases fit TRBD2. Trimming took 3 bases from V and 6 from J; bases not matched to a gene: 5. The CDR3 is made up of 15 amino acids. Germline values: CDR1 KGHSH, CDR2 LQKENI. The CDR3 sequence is CASSPPSGRGNEQFF. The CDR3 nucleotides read TGTGCCAGCTCACCTCCTAGCGGGAGAGGCAATGAGCAGTTCTTC.

The CDR3 is CASSSDGRADPRELREQYF. CDR3 nucleotide sequence: TGTGCCAGCAGCTCTGACGGACGGGCCGACCCCCGGGAGCTACGCGAGCAGTACTTC. This chain connects TRBV7-9 to TRBJ2-7; the D gene is possibly TRBD2 (6 bases). V lost 4 bases to trimming and J lost 6 bases, with 31 bases between them. The CDR3 has 19 amino acids. Germline V lookup: CDR1 SEHNR, CDR2 FQNEAQ (reference sequence).

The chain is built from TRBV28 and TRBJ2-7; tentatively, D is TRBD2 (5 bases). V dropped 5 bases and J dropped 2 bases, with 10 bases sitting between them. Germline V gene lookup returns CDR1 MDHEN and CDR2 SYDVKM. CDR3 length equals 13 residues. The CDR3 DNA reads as TGTGCCAGCAGTAACTACGGGGCCTACGAGCAGTACTTC. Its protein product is CASSNYGAYEQYF.

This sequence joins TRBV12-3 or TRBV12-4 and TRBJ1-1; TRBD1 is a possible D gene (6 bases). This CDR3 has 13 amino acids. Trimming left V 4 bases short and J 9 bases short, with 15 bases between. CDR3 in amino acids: CASSSTGTPKAFF. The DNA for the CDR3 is TGTGCCAGCAGTTCAACCGGGACACCAAAAGCTTTCTTT.

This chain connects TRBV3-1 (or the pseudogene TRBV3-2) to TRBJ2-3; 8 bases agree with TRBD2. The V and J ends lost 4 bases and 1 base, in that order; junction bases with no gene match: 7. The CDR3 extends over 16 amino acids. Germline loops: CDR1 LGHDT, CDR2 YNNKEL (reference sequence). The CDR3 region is CASSRESGSGTDTQYF. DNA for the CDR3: TGTGCCAGCAGCCGAGAAAGCGGGAGCGGCACAGATACGCAGTATTTT.